Below, 10 T cell receptor beta chains from the same sample are listed, as sequenced in a study of blood T cell repertoires in COVID-19. Measured with immunoSEQ multiplex PCR; TCRdb has only the in-frame clones, and not every one. The sample records over 130,000 clones, about four fifths being singletons. The sequenced sample consisted of PBMCs or T cells enriched from blood (not recorded which). Source of these receptors: a woman aged 50 to 65 with acute COVID-19.

The chain has TRBV27 and TRBJ1-4, with D possibly matching TRBD1 (5 bases). The CDR3 covers 14 residues. Germline CDR1 reads MNHEY; CDR2 reads SMNVEV (reference sequence). Trimming took off 5 bases at V and 3 bases at J, with 10 bases between the two ends. The CDR3 region is CASSETEANEKLFF. For the CDR3, the DNA is TGTGCCAGCAGTGAGACAGAAGCTAATGAAAAACTGTTTTTT.

The rearrangement links TRBV10-2 to TRBJ2-3; TRBD2 matches at 10 bases. CDR1 is WSHSY and CDR2 is SAAADI in the germline V gene. The CDR3 runs 16 residues. V was clipped by 6 bases and J by 2 bases; unmatched bases: 8. The CDR3 loop is CASSAGTSEYTDTQYF. Here the CDR3 DNA reads TGCGCCAGCAGCGCCGGGACTAGCGAATACACAGATACGCAGTATTTT.

This chain connects TRBV4-1 to TRBJ2-6; 11 bases are shared with TRBD2. V lost 3 bases and J lost 0; bases outside the gene matches: 4. Germline lookup yields CDR1 MGHRA and CDR2 YSYEKL. The CDR3 is made up of 18 amino acids. The CDR3 loop is CASSQGTSGSSGANVLTF. CDR3 coding DNA: TGCGCCAGCAGCCAGGGGACTAGCGGTAGCTCTGGGGCCAACGTCCTGACTTTC.

The rearrangement uses TRBV7-9 and TRBJ2-3, with TRBD2 identical over 7 bases. The CDR3 length is 15 residues. The ends lost 5 bases at V and 0 bases at J; junction bases unmatched: 5. Germline CDR1 reads SEHNR; CDR2 reads FQNEAQ (reference sequence). The CDR3 sequence is CASSLREGSTDTQYF. CDR3 sequence (DNA): TGTGCCAGCAGCCTCAGGGAGGGGAGCACAGATACGCAGTATTTT. Drawing the rest from reference TRBV7-9 and TRBJ2-3, the complete variable domain is DTGVSQNPRHKITKRGQNVTFRCDPISEHNRLYWYRQTLGQGPEFLTYFQNEAQLEKSRLLSDRFSAERPKGSFSTLEIQRTEQGDSAMYLCASSLREGSTDTQYFGPGTRLTVL.

With respect to this clone: Compared with germline, one end of the junction differs, possibly owing to a read error. The rearrangement links TRBV13 to TRBJ2-5, with 7 bases matching TRBD2. Germline loops: CDR1 PRHDT, CDR2 FYEKMQ (reference sequence). The CDR3 contains 15 residues. The CDR3 bases are TGTGCCAGCAGCACCCGGGAGATAGCGGGCCGTCCAAGTCACTTC. As protein: CASSTREIAGRPSHF.

V and J are TRBV14 and TRBJ2-7; TRBD1 is a possible D gene (6 bases). CDR3 length equals 15 residues. CDR1 is SGHDN, CDR2 FVKESK, per germline. V lost 4 bases and J lost 7, with 20 bases in between. In DNA, the CDR3 is TGTGCCAGCAGCCTCAGACAGGATTGGGGAGTGGAGCAGTACTTC. As protein: CASSLRQDWGVEQYF.

The chain has TRBV20-1 and TRBJ2-1, with D possibly TRBD1 on 5 matching bases. The V and J ends lost 3 bases and 1 base respectively, with 10 bases between them. The germline V gene encodes CDR1 DFQATT and CDR2 SNEGSKA (reference sequence). The CDR3 sequence is 14 residues long. CDR3 in amino acids: CSASFRESYNEQFF. The CDR3, as DNA: TGCAGTGCTAGTTTCAGGGAATCCTACAATGAGCAGTTCTTC.

The table lists this clone with a count of one. The CDR3 region is CSGGGDYGYTF. DNA for the CDR3: TGCAGTGGTGGGGGCGACTATGGCTACACCTTC. The chain is built from TRBV20-1 and TRBJ1-2, with D perhaps matching TRBD1 (6 bases). V was cut by 7 bases and J by 3 bases, with 9 bases left in between. Per the germline V gene, CDR1 is DFQATT and CDR2 is SNEGSKA (reference sequence). The CDR3 consists of 11 residues.

The chain is built from TRBV7-6 and TRBJ2-3, with 8 bases fitting TRBD2. CDR1 and CDR2 from the germline V gene are SGHVS and FNYEAQ. The CDR3 contains 18 residues. Trimming removed 2 bases from V and 3 bases from J; junction bases left unmatched: 13. The CDR3 is CASSLNREGLSATDTQYF. The CDR3, as DNA: TGTGCCAGCAGCTTAAACCGGGAGGGCCTCTCAGCAACAGATACGCAGTATTTT.

The chain has TRBV11-2 and TRBJ1-2; the D gene is possibly TRBD1 (5 bases). Trimming pared 4 bases from V and 4 bases from J, leaving 10 bases between. Germline CDR1 is SGHAT and CDR2 is FQNNGV. This CDR3 contains 13 residues. In nucleotides, the CDR3 is TGTGCCAGCAGCTCCCAGGGTGTCTATGGCTACACCTTC. This translates into CASSSQGVYGYTF.